The 10 T cell receptor beta chains below were found in one sample sequenced in a study of post-analysis software for immune sequencing data. The TCR beta cDNA libraries contained unique molecular identifiers. TCRdb reprocessed the PCR reads with MiXCR, giving one entry per CDR3 protein. The repertoire holds roughly 870,000 distinct CDR3 sequences, with approximately 53% as singletons. No antigen has been identified for these receptors. Study results and limitations: Roughly five TRBV segments, including TRBV5-6, TRBV5-1 and TRBV20-1, were more frequent in patients than controls.

Sequencing input: blood. Receptor source: a girl between 5 and 17 years old with multiple sclerosis.

The V call is TRBV29-1, the J call TRBJ1-1, with 7 bases lining up with TRBD1. After removal of 4 bases from V and 3 bases from J, the junction contained 26 bases not matched to a gene. The CDR3 extends over 20 amino acids. CDR1 and CDR2 from the germline V gene are SQVTM and ANQGSEA. This chain's CDR3 is CSVVAGTEGARVLSDTEAFF. The CDR3, as DNA: TGCAGCGTTGTCGCCGGGACAGAAGGGGCGAGGGTACTCTCGGACACTGAAGCTTTCTTT. The whole variable domain, filled in from reference TRBV29-1 and TRBJ1-1, reads SAVISQKPSRDICQRGTSLTIQCQVDSQVTMMFWYRQQPGQSLTLIATANQGSEATYESGFVIDKFPISRPNLTFSTLTVSNMSPEDSSIYLCSVVAGTEGARVLSDTEAFFGQGTRLTVV.

The chain recombines TRBV29-1 with TRBJ1-1, with TRBD1 matching 8 bases. The CDR3 extends over 17 amino acids. CDR1 is SQVTM, CDR2 ANQGSEA, per germline. V lost 7 bases and J lost 1; bases outside the gene matches: 17. The CDR3 nucleotides read TGCAGCGATATGATCTCTACAGGGGGGAGGCCGAACACTGAAGCTTTCTTT. This translates into CSDMISTGGRPNTEAFF.

The chain carries TRBV5-1 and TRBJ2-1, with 9 bases that match TRBD2. CDR3 length: 15 amino acids. V trimming: 2 bases; J trimming: 11 bases; junction bases outside the gene matches: 11. Germline CDR1 reads SGHRS; CDR2 reads YFSETQ. The CDR3 here is CASSFSGTSTSKQFF. CDR3 in DNA: TGCGCCAGCAGCTTCTCCGGGACTAGCACCTCAAAGCAGTTCTTC. The full variable domain, completed using reference TRBV5-1 and TRBJ2-1, is KAGVTQTPRYLIKTRGQQVTLSCSPISGHRSVSWYQQTPGQGLQFLFEYFSETQRNKGNFPGRFSGRQFSNSRSEMNVSTLELGDSALYLCASSFSGTSTSKQFFGPGTRLTVL.

The rearrangement links TRBV20-1 to TRBJ2-2; the D is unclear. Trimming shortened V by 3 bases and J by 0 bases, and 8 bases separated the two germline ends. From germline, CDR1 is DFQATT and CDR2 SNEGSKA (reference sequence). The CDR3 consists of 14 residues. In DNA, the CDR3 is TGCAGTGCTAGTCTGGCGGCGAACACCGGGGAGCTGTTTTTT. Its translation is CSASLAANTGELFF.

In this sample, this clonotype turned up once. This rearrangement joins TRBV6-5 to TRBJ2-3, with D unresolved. The ends were cut back, 2 bases at V and 2 bases at J, with 14 bases in the middle. Per the germline V gene, CDR1 is MNHEY and CDR2 is SVGAGI. The CDR3 is 16 amino acids. This chain's CDR3 is CASSYQPGTVTDTQYF. DNA of the CDR3: TGTGCCAGCAGTTACCAACCCGGAACAGTCACAGATACGCAGTATTTT.

The chain joins TRBV29-1 to TRBJ2-5; perhaps D is TRBD1 or TRBD2 (5 bases each). CDR3 length: 14 amino acids. The V gene's germline CDR1 is SQVTM and CDR2 ANQGSEA. Between the trimmed V and J ends, which lost 1 base and 7 bases, there was a span of 16 bases. The CDR3 loop reads CSVEGGQGWGTQYF. DNA of the CDR3: TGCAGCGTTGAAGGAGGGCAGGGATGGGGGACCCAGTACTTC.

The rearrangement uses TRBV6-2 or TRBV6-3 and TRBJ2-7, with TRBD2 matching 11 bases. The CDR3 totals 15 residues. The germline V gene encodes CDR1 MNHEY and CDR2 SVGEGT. V trimming: 5 bases; J trimming: 3 bases; junction bases outside the gene matches: 6. CDR3 region: CASSGWTSGYYEQYF. Here the CDR3 DNA reads TGTGCCAGCAGTGGGTGGACTAGCGGGTACTACGAGCAGTACTTC.

In its sample, this clonotype was seen a few times. This rearrangement joins TRBV29-1 to TRBJ2-2; unclear D gene. V was shortened by 2 bases and J by 4 bases, with 5 bases between the two germline ends. Germline values: CDR1 SQVTM, CDR2 ANQGSEA. This CDR3 has 12 amino acids. This chain's CDR3 is CSVEPITGELFF. CDR3 in DNA: TGCAGCGTTGAACCCATCACCGGGGAGCTGTTTTTT.

The chain employs TRBV5-1 and TRBJ2-7; tentatively, D is TRBD1 (7 bases). V gave up 4 bases and J gave up 0 bases, with 14 bases separating them. Germline V lookup: CDR1 SGHRS, CDR2 YFSETQ. CDR3 length: 15 amino acids. CDR3 DNA sequence: TGCGCCAGCAGCCAGGGGGGTGAAAGCTCCTACGAGCAGTACTTC. This sequence encodes CASSQGGESSYEQYF.

CDR3 protein: CASARLADINEQFF. The DNA of the CDR3 is TGTGCTAGTGCCCGACTAGCGGATATAAATGAGCAGTTCTTC. The genes are TRBV12-5 and TRBJ2-1; TRBD2 matches 9 bases. This CDR3 has 14 amino acids. V lost 7 bases and J lost 7; bases outside the gene matches: 8. CDR1 and CDR2 (germline): LGHNT, FRNRAP.